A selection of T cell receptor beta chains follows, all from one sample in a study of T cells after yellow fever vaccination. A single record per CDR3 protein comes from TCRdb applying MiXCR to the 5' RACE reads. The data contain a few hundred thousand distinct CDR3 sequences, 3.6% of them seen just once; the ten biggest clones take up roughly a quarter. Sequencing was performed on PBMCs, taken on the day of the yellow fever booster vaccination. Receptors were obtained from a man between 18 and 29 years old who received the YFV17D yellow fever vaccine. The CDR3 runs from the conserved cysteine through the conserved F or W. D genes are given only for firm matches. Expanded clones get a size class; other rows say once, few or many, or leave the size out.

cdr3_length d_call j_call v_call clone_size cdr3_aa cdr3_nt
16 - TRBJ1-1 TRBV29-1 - CSVEVWGTPPNTEAFF TGTAGCGTTGAAGTGTGGGGTACCCCTCCGAACACTGAAGCTTTCTTT
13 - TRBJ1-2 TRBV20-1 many CSARVSGADGYTF TGCAGTGCTAGAGTTTCAGGGGCGGATGGCTACACCTTC
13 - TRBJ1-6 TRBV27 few CASSLGQGKALHF TGTGCCAGCAGTTTAGGTCAGGGTAAGGCCCTCCACTTT
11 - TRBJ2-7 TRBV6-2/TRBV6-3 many CASSHTYEQYF TGTGCCAGCAGTCATACTTACGAGCAGTACTTC
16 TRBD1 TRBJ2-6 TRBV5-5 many CASSFTGGPGANVLTF TGTGCCAGCAGTTTTACAGGGGGGCCTGGGGCCAACGTCCTGACTTTC
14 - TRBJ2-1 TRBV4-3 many CASSQEGWGNEQFF TGCGCCAGCAGCCAAGAGGGTTGGGGGAATGAGCAGTTCTTC
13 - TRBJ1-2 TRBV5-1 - CASRVQADGGYTF TGCGCCAGCAGGGTGCAGGCCGATGGAGGCTACACCTTC
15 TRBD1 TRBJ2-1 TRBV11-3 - CASSYDRADYNEQFF TGTGCCAGCAGCTACGACAGGGCGGACTACAATGAGCAGTTCTTC
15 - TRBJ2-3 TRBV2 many CASSDGGPSTDTQYF TGTGCCAGCAGTGACGGGGGGCCCAGCACAGATACGCAGTATTTT
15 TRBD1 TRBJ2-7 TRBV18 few CASSPAGQGGNEQYF TGTGCCAGCTCACCCGCCGGACAGGGAGGTAACGAGCAGTACTTC
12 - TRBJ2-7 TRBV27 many CASSLAGIEQYF TGTGCCAGCAGTTTAGCGGGGATCGAGCAGTACTTC
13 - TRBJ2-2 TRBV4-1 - CASSQVMDGELFF TGCGCCAGCAGCCAAGTGATGGACGGGGAGCTGTTTTTT
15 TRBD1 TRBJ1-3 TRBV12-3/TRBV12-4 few CASSTRTGPGNTIYF TGTGCCAGCAGTACAAGGACAGGGCCTGGAAACACCATATATTTT
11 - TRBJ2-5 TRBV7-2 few CASRDRETQYF TGTGCCAGCAGGGACCGAGAGACCCAGTACTTC